This T cell receptor (beta chain) was found in a study of T cells in women clearing cervical HPV infection. About the study: Donors had HPV16-related CIN3 or worse; 2 had invasive cancer. Notes on the study in general: Cases carried less TRBV6-7 than controls: 0.11% versus 0.16%.

Germline V gene data show CDR1 as LNHDA and CDR2 as SQIVND (reference sequence). The CDR3 sequence is 17 residues long. After removal of 1 base from V and 7 bases from J, the junction contained 11 bases not matched to a gene. With respect to this clone: The antigen is not known. Read coverage stops 3 residues before the CDR3 terminus; the germline J gene supplies the remainder.

Only in-frame clones appear in the TCRdb table, and some are missing; sequencing was by immunoSEQ multiplex PCR. The sample spans more than 30,000 clones; the ten largest clones claim 3.5%. This receptor was taken from a woman aged 18-70 years with a cervical HPV16 infection that either progressed to CIN3+ or cleared (not recorded which). Sequencing was performed on blood buffy coat. This chain connects TRBV19 to TRBJ2-1; 9 bases are a match to TRBD1. CDR3 DNA (partial): TGTGCCAGTAGTATAGTAGTTCAGGGGACAGGGAGAAATGAG. Protein sequence: CASSIVVQGTGRNE. The CDR3 reads in full as CASSIVVQGTGRNEQFF.